This TCR beta chain was retrieved from a study of CD8+ T cells in alopecia areata. Study-level points and caveats: Among the cells sequenced in scalp samples are also the resident alphabeta T cells of normal skin. It was less clear whether patients shared TCRs than it was in mice, possibly because of HLA.

CDR3 length equals 13 residues. From germline, CDR1 is GTSNPN and CDR2 SVGIG (reference sequence). Deletions cut 2 bases from V and 2 bases from J, with 7 bases between. Extraction and reverse transcription of RNA yielded cDNA as the sequencing template. Measured with immunoSEQ multiplex PCR; TCRdb has only the in-frame clones, and not every one. The data contain 150,000 or so clones, about three fifths of them singletons. This clone was counted a single time. Its specificity is not known. Distinct nucleotide sequences in the sample also encode this CDR3. This TCR was recovered from a human donor in good health. The chain is built from TRBV30 and TRBJ2-1, with D possibly being TRBD2 (5 bases). Material for sequencing was CD4+ T cells sorted from blood. Here the CDR3 DNA reads TGTGCCTGGAGTACCGGGACCTACAATGAGCAGTTCTTC. Residues: CAWSTGTYNEQFF.